These 8 T cell receptor beta chains originate from one sample sequenced in a study of T cells in Graves' hyperthyroidism and ophthalmopathy. Researchers amplified the TCR beta CDR3 regions from RNA transcripts. The HTBI primer set was used in a first-round RT-PCR of the TCR CDR3. One entry per CDR3 protein results from TCRdb running MiXCR on the multiplex PCR reads. Here the sample spans about 600,000 distinct CDR3 sequences, 14% being singletons. The sequenced sample was blood. The receptor source for this set is a woman between 18 and 30 years old with Graves' ophthalmopathy.

This clonotype was found many times. The chain recombines TRBV24-1 with TRBJ2-7, with D perhaps given as TRBD1 or TRBD2 (5 bases each). This CDR3 has 13 residues. The V end was cut by 4 bases, the J end by 7 bases, with 13 bases between. Germline-derived CDR1 and CDR2 are KGHDR and SFDVKD. CDR3: CATSDPGAEEQYF. The CDR3 DNA sequence: TGTGCCACCAGTGACCCCGGGGCAGAGGAGCAGTACTTC.

Many counts were recorded for this clonotype. The gene calls are TRBV11-2 and TRBJ2-1; 7 positions match TRBD2. The trim removed 2 bases at V and 2 bases at J, leaving 6 bases unmatched. CDR1 SGHAT and CDR2 FQNNGV come from the germline V gene. The CDR3 has 16 amino acids. The DNA for the CDR3 is TGTGCCAGCAGCTTATTCGGGGCGGGGGCCTACAATGAGCAGTTCTTC. This sequence encodes CASSLFGAGAYNEQFF.

Regarding this clonotype: A much larger clone is a single base away; this may be a read error. The rearrangement uses TRBV7-2 and TRBJ1-4; D unresolved. Per the germline V gene, CDR1 is SGHTA and CDR2 is FQGNSA. This CDR3 comprises 12 residues. Here the CDR3 reads CASNLHGEKLFF. DNA of the CDR3: TGTGCCAGCAACTTACATGGTGAAAAACTGTTTTTT.

The rearrangement uses TRBV6-1 and TRBJ2-4, with D unresolved. Germline V gene data show CDR1 as MNHNS and CDR2 as SASEGT. This CDR3 region has 17 residues. V lost 2 bases to trimming and J lost 2 bases, with 16 bases between them. The CDR3 nucleotides are TGTGCCAGCAGTGAAAGGCCCCTCCTCCAAACCAAAAACATTCAGTACTTC. It yields the protein CASSERPLLQTKNIQYF.

In this sample, this clonotype turned up many times. V is TRBV6-1 and J is TRBJ2-3, with D perhaps given as TRBD1 or TRBD2 (5 bases each). This CDR3 comprises 13 residues. Germline values: CDR1 MNHNS, CDR2 SASEGT. The ends were cut back, 7 bases at V and 2 bases at J, with 10 bases in the middle. The CDR3 protein is CASMRGYTDTQYF. CDR3 nucleotide sequence: TGTGCCAGCATGAGGGGTTACACAGATACGCAGTATTTT.

This rearrangement joins TRBV28 to TRBJ2-5, with D possibly called TRBD1 or TRBD2 (6 bases each). The CDR3 contains 15 residues. Germline CDR1 and CDR2: MDHEN and SYDVKM. Trimming left V 2 bases short and J 5 bases short, with 15 bases between. The chain's CDR3 is CASSLGVGGGETQYF. CDR3 in DNA: TGTGCCAGCAGTTTAGGGGTCGGAGGGGGGGAGACCCAGTACTTC.

Many counts were recorded for this clonotype. The gene calls are TRBV12-3 or TRBV12-4 and TRBJ1-4, with 7 bases matching TRBD1. The CDR3 is made up of 16 amino acids. The V and J ends lost 4 bases and 8 bases, in that order; junction bases with no gene match: 13. The CDR3 DNA follows: TGTGCCAGCAGTTACACCGATCGGACAGGCGGGGAAAAACTGTTTTTT. As protein: CASSYTDRTGGEKLFF.

This clonotype was counted a few times. This chain joins TRBV5-1 and TRBJ2-1; D uncertain. V was trimmed by 0 bases and J by 8 bases, leaving 15 bases between them. The CDR3 has 15 amino acids. Looked up from germline, CDR1 is SGHRS and CDR2 is YFSETQ. Here the CDR3 DNA reads TGCGCCAGCAGCTTGGCCGACGTAAGTAGAGATGAGCAGTTCTTC. This encodes CASSLADVSRDEQFF.